These 32 T cell receptor beta chains share one sample of origin, sequenced in a study of cytomegalovirus exposure and HLA in healthy donors. This table comes from immunoSEQ multiplex PCR, and its TCRdb copy is limited to in-frame clones, with some not included. The table shows 220,000 or so clones, with around 90% occurring only once. The sample taken for sequencing was PBMCs. The receptors shown here come from a woman aged 18-29 years in good health and CMV-seronegative.

V and J are TRBV10-1 and TRBJ2-2; TRBD2 matches at 8 bases. The CDR3 length is 16 residues. Germline V lookup: CDR1 WNHNN, CDR2 SYGVQD (reference sequence). V was clipped by 5 bases and J by 5 bases; unmatched bases: 10. CDR3 DNA sequence: TGCGCCAGCAGTCGGGAGGGAAGGGCTTCTACCGGGGAGCTGTTTTTT. It encodes CASSREGRASTGELFF.

The V gene is TRBV7-2, the J gene TRBJ1-1; no clear D. CDR1 SGHTA and CDR2 FQGNSA come from the germline V gene. This CDR3 has 11 amino acids. V was pared by 6 bases and J by 7 bases, with 9 bases between. In DNA, the CDR3 is TGTGCCAGCAGTATCTCCCTTGAAGCTTTCTTT. Protein sequence: CASSISLEAFF.

This clone was counted only a few times. The V and J genes are TRBV7-9 and TRBJ1-2; 9 positions agree with TRBD1. Germline lookup yields CDR1 SEHNR and CDR2 FQNEAQ (reference sequence). The CDR3 has 14 residues. The V segment lost 3 bases and the J segment 6 bases; nucleotides outside the gene matches: 5. CDR3 nucleotide sequence: TGTGCCAGCAGCTTGTTCGGGACAGGGAATGGCTACACCTTC. Its protein product is CASSLFGTGNGYTF.

The chain employs TRBV7-2 and TRBJ1-2; perhaps TRBD1 as D (5 bases). CDR3 size: 14 residues. V was cut by 1 base and J by 3 bases, with 9 bases left in between. In germline, CDR1 is SGHTA, CDR2 FQGNSA. The CDR3 here is CASSLGPGDYGYTF. CDR3 nucleotide sequence: TGTGCCAGCAGCTTAGGCCCGGGGGACTATGGCTACACCTTC.

The chain employs TRBV5-1 and TRBJ2-3, with 7 bases matching TRBD2. CDR1 is SGHRS, CDR2 YFSETQ, per germline. The CDR3 has 15 amino acids. The V and J ends lost 4 bases and 6 bases, in that order; junction bases with no gene match: 11. The CDR3 spells CASSGPGLSVDTQYF. The DNA of the CDR3 is TGCGCCAGCAGCGGCCCGGGACTATCCGTTGATACGCAGTATTTT.

Comment on this clone: Other nucleotide sequences in the sample specify the same CDR3. This chain uses TRBV19 with TRBJ1-1; the match to TRBD1 covers 9 bases. This CDR3 has 13 amino acids. The ends lost 6 bases at V and 6 bases at J; junction bases unmatched: 5. Germline-derived CDR1 and CDR2 are LNHDA and SQIVND (reference sequence). The CDR3 reads CASSLQGASEAFF. For the CDR3, the DNA is TGTGCCAGTAGCCTACAGGGGGCCTCTGAAGCTTTCTTT.

The chain has TRBV4-1 and TRBJ2-1; D is unclear. V was pared by 2 bases and J by 0 bases, with 11 bases between. The V gene's germline CDR1 is MGHRA and CDR2 YSYEKL. This CDR3 comprises 16 residues. The DNA of the CDR3 is TGCGCCAGCAGCCAATCGTCCTACCTCTCCTACAATGAGCAGTTCTTC. Its translation is CASSQSSYLSYNEQFF.

The chain uses TRBV28 and TRBJ2-6; 8 bases fit TRBD1. The germline V gene encodes CDR1 MDHEN and CDR2 SYDVKM. V was pared by 8 bases and J by 3 bases, with 9 bases of the junction left unmatched. CDR3 length: 16 amino acids. In DNA, the CDR3 is TGTGCCAGCGACACAGGGGGAGTCGGTGGGGCCAACGTCCTGACTTTC. Its translation is CASDTGGVGGANVLTF.

The chain has TRBV28 and TRBJ1-1; D may be TRBD1 (5 bases). Germline V CDR1 and CDR2: MDHEN, SYDVKM. Trimming cost V 2 bases and J 6 bases, with 10 bases left between them. CDR3 length: 13 residues. This CDR3 is CASSLPGRSEAFF. Written as DNA, the CDR3 is TGTGCCAGCAGTTTACCAGGGAGGTCTGAAGCTTTCTTT.

CDR3 region: CASSQVFHSSSGNTIYF. The DNA for the CDR3 is TGTGCCAGCAGCCAAGTCTTTCACAGTAGCTCTGGAAACACCATATATTTT. The chain uses TRBV14 and TRBJ1-3; D gene ambiguous. Germline CDR1 and CDR2: SGHDN and FVKESK. V shed 1 base and J shed 0 bases, with 13 bases lying between them. This CDR3 contains 17 residues.

The CDR3 region is CASSVGGVFTEAFF. The CDR3 region has the DNA TGTGCCAGTAGCGTAGGGGGAGTCTTCACTGAAGCTTTCTTT. The V call is TRBV19, the J call TRBJ1-1; tentative D call: TRBD1 (6 bases). The CDR3 totals 14 residues. The V end was cut by 6 bases, the J end by 4 bases, with 15 bases between. Germline V lookup: CDR1 LNHDA, CDR2 SQIVND (reference sequence).

This clone was seen just once. The chain uses TRBV29-1 and TRBJ2-7, with 7 bases matching TRBD2. The J call may be in error: the DNA end matches TRBJ2-1 better. This CDR3 has 13 residues. Germline-derived CDR1 and CDR2 are SQVTM and ANQGSEA. DNA for the CDR3: TGCAGCGTTGGATGGGCGGGAGCCAATGAGCAGTTCTTC. Its protein product is CSVGWAGANEQFF.

CDR3 nucleotide sequence: TGCGCCAGCAGCCCGGGGGACAGGGGGCGGGATCAGCCCCAGCATTTT. Encoded protein: CASSPGDRGRDQPQHF. The V gene is TRBV5-1, the J gene TRBJ1-5; 12 bases fit TRBD1. The germline gives CDR1 SGHRS, CDR2 YFSETQ. The CDR3 length is 16 residues. Unmatched junction bases numbered 7, after V lost 4 bases and J lost 5 bases.

The J gene is TRBJ2-7, the V gene TRBV4-2; 8 nucleotides line up with TRBD2. The CDR3 is made up of 16 amino acids. Germline-derived CDR1 and CDR2 are LGHNA and YNFKEQ. With V trimmed by 1 base and J by 0 bases, 5 bases remained unmatched. The DNA of the CDR3 is TGTGCCAGCAGCCAAGGAACTAGCGGACTCTCCTACGAGCAGTACTTC. The encoded protein is CASSQGTSGLSYEQYF.

The V call is TRBV5-4, the J call TRBJ2-1; D call uncertain. The V gene lost 3 bases and the J gene lost 9 bases, with 16 bases spanning the gap. The CDR3 runs 14 residues. The germline V gene encodes CDR1 SGHNT and CDR2 YYREEE (reference sequence). CDR3 DNA: TGTGCCAGCAGCTATGTTGACTCCGAAGCTGAGCAGTTCTTC. Its protein is CASSYVDSEAEQFF.

The chain is built from TRBV27 and TRBJ2-1, with D possibly matching TRBD1 (8 bases). The CDR3 runs to 15 residues. Germline V gene lookup returns CDR1 MNHEY and CDR2 SMNVEV (reference sequence). V lost 4 bases and J lost 2, with 12 bases in between. In DNA form, the CDR3 reads TGTGCCAGCAGTTCACAGGGGGGGGCCTACAATGAGCAGTTCTTC. Its protein is CASSSQGGAYNEQFF.

V is TRBV5-1 and J is TRBJ2-2; the D gene is possibly TRBD2 (5 bases). Germline V gives CDR1 SGHRS, CDR2 YFSETQ. The CDR3 is 17 amino acids. The V end was cut by 3 bases, the J end by 2 bases, with 17 bases between. Here the CDR3 DNA reads TGCGCCAGCAGCTCCGGACTTCTTTGGGTCAACACCGGGGAGCTGTTTTTT. Encoded protein: CASSSGLLWVNTGELFF.

V gene TRBV12-2 combines with J gene TRBJ1-2. TRBV12-2 is listed as a pseudogene. The CDR3 length is 16 residues. The CDR3 loop reads CASRLECLLTNYGYTF. The DNA of the CDR3 is TGTGCAAGTCGCTTAGAGTGCCTACTAACTAACTATGGCTACACCTTC.

This clone was counted a single time. V gene TRBV7-3 combines with J gene TRBJ1-1; no reliable D call. CDR1 and CDR2 (germline): SGHTA, FQGTGA. The CDR3 consists of 15 residues. Trimming removed 1 base at V and 3 bases at J, with 12 bases between. The CDR3 sequence: CASSLINVRDTEAFF. In nucleotides, the CDR3 is TGTGCCAGCAGCTTAATTAACGTGCGGGACACTGAAGCTTTCTTT.

The rearrangement joins TRBV15 to TRBJ2-7; TRBD1 agrees at 8 bases. The CDR3 sequence is 16 residues long. After removal of 2 bases from V and 3 bases from J, the junction contained 9 bases not matched to a gene. Germline V gives CDR1 LNHNV, CDR2 YYDKDF (reference sequence). CDR3 sequence (DNA): TGTGCCACCAGCAGACAAACCGGGACAGGCTACTACGAGCAGTACTTC. It specifies CATSRQTGTGYYEQYF.

The V call is TRBV4-2, the J call TRBJ1-2; no clear D. The CDR3 contains 16 residues. Trimming pared 0 bases from V and 2 bases from J, leaving 13 bases between. Germline CDR1 is LGHNA and CDR2 is YNFKEQ. The CDR3 reads CASSQDDARRNYGYTF. In nucleotides, the CDR3 is TGTGCCAGCAGCCAAGATGACGCGAGGAGGAACTATGGCTACACCTTC.

The chain combines TRBV7-8 with TRBJ2-1; D possibly corresponds to TRBD2 (6 bases). The CDR3 extends over 15 amino acids. V lost 5 bases and J lost 9, with 20 bases in between. Germline-derived CDR1 and CDR2 are SGHVS and FQNEAQ. CDR3 in DNA: TGTGCCAGCAGCCCCACGTCGGGGAGGCCTCTTGAGCAGTTCTTC. It translates to CASSPTSGRPLEQFF.

The chain is built from TRBV28 and TRBJ1-5; D is uncertain. The ends were cut back, 5 bases at V and 4 bases at J, with 12 bases in the middle. This CDR3 contains 14 residues. Germline CDR1 reads MDHEN; CDR2 reads SYDVKM. The CDR3 DNA follows: TGTGCCAGCAGTCCCGGCGGAAGGAATCAGCCCCAGCATTTT. This gives the protein CASSPGGRNQPQHF.

The chain employs TRBV6-6 and TRBJ1-1; 11 bases are shared with TRBD1. CDR3 length: 14 residues. V lost 6 bases and J lost 7; bases outside the gene matches: 7. Germline-derived CDR1 and CDR2 are MNHNY and SVGAGI (reference sequence). The CDR3 coding sequence is TGTGCCAGCAGCCAGGGACAGGGGGGGGGTGAAGCTTTCTTT. Its protein product is CASSQGQGGGEAFF.

On this clone itself: The junction does not match germline at one end; this may be a read error. The chain carries TRBV6-4 and TRBJ2-3; the D gene is possibly TRBD1 (6 bases). The V gene's germline CDR1 is MRHNA and CDR2 SNTAGT. The CDR3 has 15 residues. Written as DNA, the CDR3 is TGTGCCAGCACTGACGGACAGACGTCCGCAGATACGCAGTATTTT. This translates into CASTDGQTSADTQYF.

V usage is TRBV18 and J usage is TRBJ2-7, with 7 bases aligning to TRBD1. With 5 bases clipped from V and 2 bases from J, the junction kept 3 bases outside the gene matches. The CDR3 sequence is 13 residues long. Germline loops: CDR1 KGHSH, CDR2 LQKENI. The CDR3 bases are TGTGCCAGCTCAGGGACAGCACCCTACGAGCAGTACTTC. It is translated as CASSGTAPYEQYF.

The DNA of the CDR3 is TGTGCCAGCAGTCACCGGGACAGGGGGAGGGAGACCCAGTACTTC. Translating gives CASSHRDRGRETQYF. The J gene is TRBJ2-5, the V gene TRBV27, with TRBD1 identical over 11 bases. The J segment lost 5 bases and the V segment lost 5 bases, leaving 7 bases of the junction unmatched. CDR3 size: 15 residues. Germline values: CDR1 MNHEY, CDR2 SMNVEV (reference sequence).

The chain couples TRBV5-1 to TRBJ2-3; TRBD2 matches at 8 bases. CDR3 length: 16 residues. In germline, CDR1 is SGHRS, CDR2 YFSETQ. Unmatched junction bases numbered 12, after V lost 5 bases and J lost 4 bases. The CDR3 here is CASSRVAGRGPDTQYF. The CDR3 DNA follows: TGCGCCAGCAGTAGGGTAGCGGGGAGGGGTCCAGATACGCAGTATTTT.

The chain employs TRBV18 and TRBJ2-1; a weak D match, TRBD1 (6 bases). The CDR3 totals 14 residues. Germline CDR1 and CDR2: KGHSH and LQKENI. V gave up 3 bases and J gave up 6 bases, with 12 bases separating them. This CDR3 reads CASSPLQGGNEQFF. The CDR3 coding sequence is TGTGCCAGCTCACCGTTACAGGGTGGCAATGAGCAGTTCTTC.

The rearrangement uses TRBV15 and TRBJ1-4, with 8 bases that match TRBD1. After removal of 4 bases from V and 8 bases from J, the junction contained 6 bases not matched to a gene. The germline gives CDR1 LNHNV, CDR2 YYDKDF (reference sequence). CDR3 length: 14 residues. CDR3 amino acids: CATSIGQGREKLFF. The CDR3 DNA follows: TGTGCCACCAGCATAGGACAGGGTCGGGAAAAACTGTTTTTT.

This clone has a single count. The rearrangement joins TRBV28 to TRBJ1-2; D is uncertain. Trimming took off 3 bases at V and 4 bases at J, with 9 bases between the two ends. Germline assignment: CDR1 MDHEN and CDR2 SYDVKM. The CDR3 is 13 amino acids. The DNA for the CDR3 is TGTGCCAGCAGTTTGGAGGAGGCCTATGGCTACACCTTC. Protein: CASSLEEAYGYTF.

The rearrangement links TRBV15 to TRBJ1-1; a weak D match, TRBD1 (5 bases). V was cut by 3 bases and J by 1 base, with 12 bases left in between. Germline V CDR1 and CDR2: LNHNV, YYDKDF (reference sequence). The CDR3 contains 15 residues. CDR3 nucleotides: TGTGCCACCAGCAGCAAACCAGGGTGGAACACTGAAGCTTTCTTT. It specifies CATSSKPGWNTEAFF.